Following are 29 T cell receptor beta chains from one sample sequenced in a study of CD8+CD57+ T cells in acquired aplastic anemia. Both TCR beta VDJ combination and CDR3 sequence profiling were carried out. Genomic DNA was the template for this profiling. From the reads, TCRdb called clonotypes with MiXCR, one entry per CDR3 protein. This table has about 210,000 distinct CDR3 sequences, 34% appearing once. The specimen sequenced was sorted CD4+, CD8+, or CD8+CD57+ T cells (not recorded which) from PBMCs. Every receptor here comes from a human donor in good health, serving as a control.

This clonotype has a handful of counts. The V and J genes are TRBV11-1 and TRBJ1-1, with a possible D match to TRBD1 (6 bases). Trimming shortened V by 1 base and J by 3 bases, and 18 bases separated the two germline ends. The CDR3 is 17 residues long. Germline CDR1 reads SGHAT; CDR2 reads FQDESV (reference sequence). CDR3 in DNA: TGTGCCAGCAGCTTAGGAAAGTGGGGGCAGTCGGACACTGAAGCTTTCTTT. Protein product: CASSLGKWGQSDTEAFF.

A note on this clonotype: A much larger clone is a single base away; this may be a read error. Here the CDR3 DNA reads TGCGCCAGCAGCTTGGGGGACAGTACTGACTATGGCTACACCTTC. As protein: CASSLGDSTDYGYTF. This chain links TRBV5-1 with TRBJ1-2, with 7 bases lining up with TRBD1. The CDR3 length is 15 residues. Germline assignment: CDR1 SGHRS and CDR2 YFSETQ. The V and J ends lost 0 bases and 3 bases, in that order; junction bases with no gene match: 5.

The sample holds many counts of this clonotype. This chain links TRBV5-1 with TRBJ1-2; D uncertain. Germline assignment: CDR1 SGHRS and CDR2 YFSETQ. V lost 5 bases, J lost 4 bases, and 12 bases lay in between. This CDR3 is 13 amino acids long. CDR3 bases: TGCGCCAGCAGGGTAGGGCTTACCTATGGCTACACCTTC. Its protein is CASRVGLTYGYTF. The full variable domain, completed using reference TRBV5-1 and TRBJ1-2, is KAGVTQTPRYLIKTRGQQVTLSCSPISGHRSVSWYQQTPGQGLQFLFEYFSETQRNKGNFPGRFSGRQFSNSRSEMNVSTLELGDSALYLCASRVGLTYGYTFGSGTRLTVV.

This chain joins TRBV7-3 and TRBJ1-2; no reliable D call. Germline V gives CDR1 SGHTA, CDR2 FQGTGA. Trimming took 0 bases from V and 8 from J, leaving 1 base between them. The CDR3 is made up of 10 amino acids. CDR3 sequence (DNA): TGTGCCAGCAGCTTAACGGGCTACACCTTC. Its translation: CASSLTGYTF.

About this clonotype: A read error is possible here, since a much larger clone lies one base away. V usage is TRBV19 and J usage is TRBJ1-1; perhaps TRBD1 as D (5 bases). The V gene's germline CDR1 is LNHDA and CDR2 SQIVND (reference sequence). This CDR3 spans 14 amino acids. Trimming removed 9 bases from V and 4 bases from J, with 18 bases in between. CDR3 in DNA: TGTGCCAGCGTCAGTAAGGGACCTAGCACTGAAGCTTTCTTT. Translation: CASVSKGPSTEAFF.

This clonotype was recorded at least ten times. This chain connects TRBV2 to TRBJ2-3, with D hard to call. The CDR3 is made up of 11 amino acids. Trimming took off 0 bases at V and 6 bases at J, with 1 base between the two ends. CDR1 is SNHLY, CDR2 FYNNEI, per germline. The CDR3 loop reads CASSEADTQYF. CDR3 DNA: TGTGCCAGCAGTGAAGCGGATACGCAGTATTTT.

The V call is TRBV6-5, the J call TRBJ1-2; TRBD1 matches at 7 bases. The CDR3 totals 16 residues. Trimming at V came to 1 base and at J to 0 bases, leaving 5 bases not matched to a gene. The germline V gene encodes CDR1 MNHEY and CDR2 SVGAGI. The CDR3 DNA sequence: TGTGCCAGCAGTTACTTTCTGCAGGGGGCTAACTATGGCTACACCTTC. It codes for CASSYFLQGANYGYTF.

In this sample, this clonotype turned up a few times. Given a much more abundant clone one base away, this may be a read error. The rearrangement uses TRBV2 and TRBJ2-3; 10 bases line up with TRBD2. The germline CDR1 and CDR2 sequences are SNHLY and FYNNEI. The length of the CDR3 is 16 residues. CDR3 loop: CAGSDGLAVITDTQYF. In DNA, the CDR3 is TGTGCCGGCAGTGATGGACTAGCGGTAATCACAGATACGCAGTATTTT.

This clonotype was seen only a few times. The rearrangement joins TRBV4-1 to TRBJ2-3; D call uncertain. The end of the DNA fits TRBJ1-5 better, so the J call may be wrong. CDR1 and CDR2 (germline): MGHRA, YSYEKL. The CDR3 runs 14 residues. CDR3 in amino acids: CASSQTETTDTQHF. CDR3 coding DNA: TGCGCCAGCAGCCAAACTGAGACCACAGATACGCAGCATTTT.

The CDR3 region is CATSRGLGGYGYTF. DNA for the CDR3: TGTGCCACCAGCAGAGGACTGGGGGGCTATGGCTACACCTTC. The V and J genes are TRBV15 and TRBJ1-2; a weak D match, TRBD1 (5 bases). The CDR3 spans 14 residues. The germline V gene encodes CDR1 LNHNV and CDR2 YYDKDF (reference sequence). Deletions cut 1 base from V and 4 bases from J, with 10 bases between.

This clonotype was counted many times. The chain links TRBV7-8 to TRBJ1-4, with D possibly TRBD1 on 6 matching bases. Germline-derived CDR1 and CDR2 are SGHVS and FQNEAQ. V lost 4 bases and J 6 bases, leaving 15 bases between the germline ends. This CDR3 has 15 amino acids. CDR3 DNA: TGTGCCAGCAGCTCAACGGGGGGCTGGTATGAAAAACTGTTTTTT. Protein: CASSSTGGWYEKLFF.

This clonotype was seen at least ten times. The CDR3 spells CASSVQAGNTIYF. Written as DNA, the CDR3 is TGTGCCAGCAGCGTACAGGCTGGAAACACCATATATTTT. The rearrangement joins TRBV7-9 to TRBJ1-3, with D perhaps TRBD1 (5 bases). Germline lookup yields CDR1 SEHNR and CDR2 FQNEAQ (reference sequence). Trimming removed 5 bases from V and 2 bases from J, with 7 bases in between. The CDR3 is 13 residues long.

About this clonotype itself: Sequence at one end of the junction differs from germline and may be a read error. The chain uses TRBV19 and TRBJ1-5; unclear D gene. The CDR3 totals 10 residues. Germline CDR1 reads LNHDA; CDR2 reads SQIVND (reference sequence). Here the CDR3 reads CASSDQPQHF. The CDR3 coding sequence is TGTGCCAGTAGCGATCAGCCCCAGCATTTT. The full variable domain, in which reference TRBV19 and TRBJ1-5 provide the parts outside the CDR3, is DGGITQSPKYLFRKEGQNVTLSCEQNLNHDAMYWYRQDPGQGLRLIYYSQIVNDFQKGDIAEGYSVSREKKESFPLTVTSAQKNPTAFYLCASSDQPQHFGDGTRLSIL.

The chain combines TRBV7-2 with TRBJ1-1, with unresolved D. V gave up 10 bases and J gave up 2 bases, with 5 bases separating them. Germline loops: CDR1 SGHTA, CDR2 FQGNSA. The CDR3 is 10 residues long. The CDR3 protein is CAIINTEAFF. CDR3 DNA sequence: TGTGCCATTATTAACACTGAAGCTTTCTTT.

V and J are TRBV19 and TRBJ2-2; TRBD1 matches at 7 bases. The CDR3 sequence is 16 residues long. The V gene end was trimmed by 4 bases and the J gene end by 4 bases; junction bases not matched to a gene: 9. Germline-derived CDR1 and CDR2 are LNHDA and SQIVND (reference sequence). The CDR3 DNA reads TGTGCCAGTAGTAAAGAGACGGGACAGCCCACCGGGGAGCTGTTTTTT. This sequence encodes CASSKETGQPTGELFF.

At least ten counts were recorded for this clonotype. The chain employs TRBV6-1 and TRBJ1-6, with unresolved D. The CDR3 length is 14 residues. V was shortened by 10 bases and J by 10 bases, with 20 bases between the two germline ends. The germline gives CDR1 MNHNS, CDR2 SASEGT. The CDR3 DNA is TGTGCCACCGCCCTTATAAGCCCGAGCTCACCCCTCCACTTT. Translated, it gives CATALISPSSPLHF.

To note about this clonotype: No conserved phenylalanine or tryptophan ends this CDR3, so it is likely a read error. The chain combines TRBV19 with TRBJ1-6, with D hard to call. Deletions cut 4 bases from V and 0 bases from J, with 10 bases between. The CDR3 runs to 16 residues. Germline loops: CDR1 LNHDA, CDR2 SQIVND (reference sequence). This CDR3 reads CASSTWEGSYNSPLHL. The DNA for the CDR3 is TGTGCCAGTAGTACCTGGGAGGGCTCCTATAATTCACCCCTCCACCTT.

This clonotype has a count of ten or more. V gene TRBV19 combines with J gene TRBJ1-5; 7 nucleotides agree with TRBD1. The CDR3 covers 15 residues. CDR1 LNHDA and CDR2 SQIVND come from the germline V gene (reference sequence). Trimming took 7 bases from V and 4 from J; bases not matched to a gene: 10. CDR3 amino acids: CASIADRATNQPQHF. The CDR3 nucleotides are TGTGCCAGTATAGCCGACAGGGCAACAAATCAGCCCCAGCATTTT.

This clonotype showed up many times. CDR3 sequence (DNA): TGCAGTGCGCCAGGACAGCGCTACGAGCAGTACTTC. Encoded protein: CSAPGQRYEQYF. The chain employs TRBV20-1 and TRBJ2-7; D perhaps matches TRBD1 (6 bases). The CDR3 covers 12 residues. Germline V lookup: CDR1 DFQATT, CDR2 SNEGSKA (reference sequence). The V end lost 6 bases, the J end lost 3 bases, and 12 bases lay between the germline ends.

The chain uses TRBV24-1 and TRBJ2-1; TRBD2 aligns across 12 bases. The germline V gene encodes CDR1 KGHDR and CDR2 SFDVKD. The V and J ends lost 4 bases and 6 bases, in that order; junction bases with no gene match: 9. The CDR3 is 17 residues long. CDR3 protein: CATSDPKLAGGSNEQFF. The DNA of the CDR3 is TGTGCCACCAGTGACCCAAAACTAGCGGGGGGCTCCAATGAGCAGTTCTTC.

This clonotype was observed many times. The V and J genes are TRBV20-1 and TRBJ1-1; no definite D call. Per the germline V gene, CDR1 is DFQATT and CDR2 is SNEGSKA (reference sequence). The V end lost 5 bases, the J end lost 0 bases, and 10 bases lay between the germline ends. The length of the CDR3 is 13 residues. The CDR3 reads CSAPFSMNTEAFF. The CDR3 DNA is TGCAGTGCTCCATTCTCCATGAACACTGAAGCTTTCTTT.

A word on this clonotype: The CDR3 end shows no conserved phenylalanine or tryptophan, and so a read error is likely. The chain has TRBV7-9 and TRBJ1-2, with unresolved D. The CDR3 sequence is 12 residues long. Trimming removed 5 bases from V and 7 bases from J, with 11 bases in between. In germline, CDR1 is SEHNR, CDR2 FQNEAQ (reference sequence). The CDR3 DNA reads as TGTGCCAGCAGCCTAGTGGAGCGTGGCTACACCCTC. Translated: CASSLVERGYTL.

Comments on this clonotype: An end of the junction does not agree with germline; a read error may underlie this. The J gene is TRBJ1-1, the V gene TRBV5-1; unclear D gene. Germline assignment: CDR1 SGHRS and CDR2 YFSETQ. This CDR3 contains 13 residues. CDR3 bases: TGCGTCAGCAGCTTGGGGTTAGACACTGAAGCTTTCTTT. This codes for CVSSLGLDTEAFF.

This clonotype occurred a few times. The CDR3 sequence is CASSPPPQIKNIQYF. The CDR3 DNA reads TGTGCCAGCAGCCCCCCACCCCAGATTAAAAACATTCAGTACTTC. The chain has TRBV7-9 and TRBJ2-4, with no clear D. Trimming cost V 5 bases and J 4 bases, with 15 bases left between them. Germline lookup yields CDR1 SEHNR and CDR2 FQNEAQ (reference sequence). This CDR3 spans 15 amino acids.

In the case of this clonotype: Relative to the germline gene, one junction end is altered; a read error may explain this. The chain has TRBV10-1 and TRBJ2-1; D might be TRBD1 or TRBD2, each matching 5 bases. Looked up from germline, CDR1 is WNHNN and CDR2 is SYGVQD (reference sequence). The CDR3 length is 14 residues. The DNA of the CDR3 is TGCGCCAGCAGTGTTGGGACCTCCCACAATGAGCAGTTCTTC. It yields the protein CASSVGTSHNEQFF.

The gene calls are TRBV24-1 and TRBJ2-1, with 7 bases aligning to TRBD1. The CDR3 extends over 18 amino acids. Looked up from germline, CDR1 is KGHDR and CDR2 is SFDVKD. The ends lost 2 bases at V and 0 bases at J; junction bases unmatched: 9. This CDR3 reads CATSDSRTGGSSYNEQFF. The CDR3 nucleotides read TGTGCCACCAGTGATTCGCGGACAGGCGGAAGCTCCTACAATGAGCAGTTCTTC.

Worth noting for this clonotype: A much larger clone sits a single nucleotide away, making a read error possible. A read error is likely, as this CDR3 ends without the conserved phenylalanine or tryptophan. V and J are TRBV5-6 and TRBJ1-1, with a tentative D call TRBD1 (6 bases). Trimming took off 5 bases at V and 1 base at J, with 9 bases between the two ends. Germline CDR1 and CDR2: SGHDT and YYEEEE. The CDR3 is made up of 13 amino acids. The CDR3, as DNA: TGTGCCAGCAGATCGGACAGGAACACTGAAGCTTTCCTT. Translating gives CASRSDRNTEAFL.

In regard to this clonotype: This may be a read error: a much more frequent sequence differs by one nucleotide. The chain couples TRBV20-1 to TRBJ1-1, with TRBD1 identical over 8 bases. This CDR3 spans 15 amino acids. Trimming cost V 6 bases and J 2 bases; bases outside gene matches: 11. Germline V gene sequence: CDR1 DFQATT, CDR2 SNEGSKA (reference sequence). This CDR3 reads CSAGDRTVGNTEAFF. CDR3 nucleotide sequence: TGCAGTGCGGGGGACAGGACGGTTGGCAACACTGAAGCTTTCTTT.

This clonotype was seen more than once but under ten times. Without the conserved terminal phenylalanine or tryptophan, this CDR3 likely stems from a read error. The DNA is omitted, as the CDR3 cannot be located on it reliably, and the CDR3 follows TCRdb's listing. The chain combines TRBV29-1 with TRBJ2-7. A total of 8 residues make up the CDR3, ends included. Per germline, CDR1 SQVTM and CDR2 ANQGSEA. The CDR3 here is CSVGSLRQ.